This entry concerns a single TCR beta chain. Its antigen is unknown. The length of the CDR3 is 13 residues. V lost 0 bases, J lost 4 bases, and 9 bases lay in between. Germline-derived CDR1 and CDR2 are GTSNPN and SVGIG (reference sequence). This specimen belongs to a study of T cell responses to AZD1222 COVID-19 vaccine. Study-wide context: Whether given at about 4 or about 12 weeks, second doses were pooled. Study outcomes and limitations: Distributed over spike, vaccine-associated CD4 TCRs predominated at 160-218 and 743-854.

Profiled with immunoSEQ multiplex PCR; TCRdb holds only in-frame clones, not every one. This sample has tens of thousands of clones, with 85% to 90% found just once. The sample was peripheral blood, taken on day 0 of AZD1222 vaccination. V gene TRBV30 combines with J gene TRBJ1-1; D gene unclear. The receptor was derived from an adult in good health. The CDR3 nucleotides read TGTGCCTGGAGTGTAGGCGGAGGCACTGAAGCTTTCTTT. The encoded protein is CAWSVGGGTEAFF.